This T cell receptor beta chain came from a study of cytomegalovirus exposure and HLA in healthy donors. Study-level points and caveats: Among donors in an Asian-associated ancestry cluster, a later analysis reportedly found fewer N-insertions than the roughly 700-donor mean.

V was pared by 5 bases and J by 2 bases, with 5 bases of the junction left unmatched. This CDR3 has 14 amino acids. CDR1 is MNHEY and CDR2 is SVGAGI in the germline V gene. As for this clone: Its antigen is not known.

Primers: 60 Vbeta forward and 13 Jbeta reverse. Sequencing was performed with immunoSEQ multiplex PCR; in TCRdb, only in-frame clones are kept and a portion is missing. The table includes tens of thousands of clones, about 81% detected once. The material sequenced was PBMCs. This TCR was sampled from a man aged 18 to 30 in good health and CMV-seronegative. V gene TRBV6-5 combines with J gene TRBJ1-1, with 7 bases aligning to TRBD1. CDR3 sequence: CASSLGQENTEAFF. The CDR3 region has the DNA TGTGCCAGCAGTCTCGGACAGGAAAACACTGAAGCTTTCTTT.